Listed below are T cell receptor beta chains from one sample, sequenced in a study of PD-1 blockade in classical Hodgkin lymphoma. The table came from immunoSEQ multiplex PCR; TCRdb's copy has only in-frame clones and leaves some out. The sample holds about 44,000 clones, 66% seen once. The source was peripheral blood mononuclear cells (PBMCs), collected before the fourth cycle of nivolumab. Receptors originate from a human donor with classical Hodgkin lymphoma. Each CDR3 is given with its conserved first and last residue. D genes are given only for firm matches. Not every row has a clone size; where given, it reads once, few, many or a size class.

d_call: .; clone_size: few; j_call: TRBJ2-3; v_call: TRBV5-5; cdr3_nt: TGTGCCAGCAGCTTTCAGGGGACGTACACAGATACGCAGTATTTT; cdr3_aa: CASSFQGTYTDTQYF
d_call: .; clone_size: .; j_call: TRBJ1-2; v_call: TRBV19; cdr3_nt: TGTGCCAGTAGTATCATGGGCCGCTATGGCTACACCTTC; cdr3_aa: CASSIMGRYGYTF
d_call: TRBD2; clone_size: .; j_call: TRBJ2-1; v_call: TRBV5-1; cdr3_nt: TGCGCCAGCAGCTTGGATACTAGCGGCAGATCCAATGAGCAGTTCTTC; cdr3_aa: CASSLDTSGRSNEQFF
d_call: .; clone_size: .; j_call: TRBJ1-6; v_call: TRBV28; cdr3_nt: TGTGCCAGCAGTTCTCCTTCAGGGGTAGGCTATAATTCACCCCTCCACTTT; cdr3_aa: CASSSPSGVGYNSPLHF
d_call: TRBD2; clone_size: once; j_call: TRBJ2-3; v_call: TRBV5-1; cdr3_nt: TGCGCCAGCAGCTCAGTTAGCGGGGGGGTTACAGATACGCAGTATTTT; cdr3_aa: CASSSVSGGVTDTQYF
d_call: .; clone_size: .; j_call: TRBJ1-5; v_call: TRBV6-6; cdr3_nt: TGTGCCAGCAGTTCCGACAGCTATCAGCCCCAGCATTTT; cdr3_aa: CASSSDSYQPQHF
d_call: .; clone_size: few; j_call: TRBJ2-7; v_call: TRBV6-1; cdr3_nt: TGTGCCAGCAGTGAATATGACGAGCAGTACTTC; cdr3_aa: CASSEYDEQYF
d_call: .; clone_size: few; j_call: TRBJ2-2; v_call: TRBV5-3; cdr3_nt: TGTGCCAGAAGCTTGTACGCTATACGATTT; cdr3_aa: CARSLYAIRF
d_call: .; clone_size: .; j_call: TRBJ1-2; v_call: TRBV19; cdr3_nt: TGTGCCAGTCGAGGGTTTTATGGCTACACCTTC; cdr3_aa: CASRGFYGYTF
d_call: TRBD1; clone_size: once; j_call: TRBJ2-3; v_call: TRBV27; cdr3_nt: TGTGCCAGCAGTTTACAGGGGGCCTCAGATACGCAGTATTTT; cdr3_aa: CASSLQGASDTQYF
d_call: TRBD2; clone_size: .; j_call: TRBJ2-7; v_call: TRBV4-3; cdr3_nt: TGCGCCAGCAGCCAAGGAACTAGCGGGGAGTACGAGCAGTACTTC; cdr3_aa: CASSQGTSGEYEQYF
d_call: TRBD1; clone_size: .; j_call: TRBJ2-2; v_call: TRBV7-9; cdr3_nt: TGTGCCAGCAGCCGCCGACAGGGGAACACCGGGGAGCTGTTTTTT; cdr3_aa: CASSRRQGNTGELFF
d_call: .; clone_size: medium-sized; j_call: TRBJ1-3; v_call: TRBV5-1; cdr3_nt: TGCGCCAGCAGCTTCGGAAGGGAAGGCGGAAACACCATATATTTT; cdr3_aa: CASSFGREGGNTIYF
d_call: TRBD1; clone_size: .; j_call: TRBJ1-2; v_call: TRBV6-5; cdr3_nt: TGTGCCAGCAGTTACTCTACAGGGGCCTCTAACTATGGCTACACCTTC; cdr3_aa: CASSYSTGASNYGYTF
d_call: .; clone_size: .; j_call: TRBJ2-7; v_call: TRBV5-6; cdr3_nt: TGTGCCAGCAGCTTATTAGGACCCTATGCCTACGAGCAGTACTTC; cdr3_aa: CASSLLGPYAYEQYF
d_call: .; clone_size: .; j_call: TRBJ1-2; v_call: TRBV6-5; cdr3_nt: TGTGCCAGCAGTTACGCCTCAAACTATGGCTACACCTTC; cdr3_aa: CASSYASNYGYTF
d_call: .; clone_size: .; j_call: TRBJ2-3; v_call: TRBV4-2; cdr3_nt: TGTGCCAGCAGCCGGGAGTACGGCACAGATACGCAGTATTTT; cdr3_aa: CASSREYGTDTQYF
d_call: .; clone_size: .; j_call: TRBJ2-7; v_call: TRBV5-1; cdr3_nt: TGCGCCAGCAGCCCAGGGGACATGGGAGACGAGCAGTACTTC; cdr3_aa: CASSPGDMGDEQYF
d_call: .; clone_size: .; j_call: TRBJ2-7; v_call: TRBV28; cdr3_nt: TGTGCCAGCAGTCTCCGGGCCATAACCCTCTACGAGCAGTACTTC; cdr3_aa: CASSLRAITLYEQYF
d_call: .; clone_size: .; j_call: TRBJ1-2; v_call: TRBV30; cdr3_nt: TGTGCCTGGAGTGTACTTGGGGGGGCCTATGGCTACACCTTC; cdr3_aa: CAWSVLGGAYGYTF
d_call: TRBD2; clone_size: .; j_call: TRBJ2-2; v_call: TRBV5-4; cdr3_nt: TGTGCCAGCAGCCCAGGGAGGGTCGACACCGGGGAGCTGTTTTTT; cdr3_aa: CASSPGRVDTGELFF
d_call: .; clone_size: medium-sized; j_call: TRBJ2-7; v_call: TRBV4-2; cdr3_nt: TGTGCCAGCAGCCAAGGCAGGGAGAACCCCTACGAGCAGTACTTC; cdr3_aa: CASSQGRENPYEQYF
d_call: .; clone_size: .; j_call: TRBJ1-6; v_call: TRBV6-6; cdr3_nt: TGTGCCAGCAGTTACGAGGGCCTGTACGGGGACTCACCCCTCCACTTT; cdr3_aa: CASSYEGLYGDSPLHF
d_call: .; clone_size: once; j_call: TRBJ2-2; v_call: TRBV6-6; cdr3_nt: TGTGCCAGCAGTTGGGGAAATACACTCACCGGGGAGCTGTTTTTT; cdr3_aa: CASSWGNTLTGELFF
d_call: .; clone_size: .; j_call: TRBJ2-4; v_call: TRBV5-6; cdr3_nt: TGTGCCAGCAGCCATATAGGTCGTTTGGACAAAAACATTCAGTACTTC; cdr3_aa: CASSHIGRLDKNIQYF
d_call: .; clone_size: .; j_call: TRBJ2-5; v_call: TRBV28; cdr3_nt: TGTGCCAGCAGTTTATCAGGGCAAGAGACCCAGTACTTC; cdr3_aa: CASSLSGQETQYF
d_call: .; clone_size: .; j_call: TRBJ1-2; v_call: TRBV30; cdr3_nt: TGTGCCTGGAGTGACAGGGACGACTACACCTTC; cdr3_aa: CAWSDRDDYTF
d_call: .; clone_size: .; j_call: TRBJ2-5; v_call: TRBV29-1; cdr3_nt: TGCAGCGTGGGCCCCGAGACCCAGTACTTC; cdr3_aa: CSVGPETQYF
d_call: TRBD2; clone_size: few; j_call: TRBJ2-5; v_call: TRBV5-1; cdr3_nt: TGCGCCAGCAGCTTGGAACCTAGCGGGGGGGAGACCCAGTACTTC; cdr3_aa: CASSLEPSGGETQYF
d_call: .; clone_size: .; j_call: TRBJ1-2; v_call: TRBV9; cdr3_nt: TGTGCCAGCAGCCCTGACCCGGGACAAGCGACTGGCTACACCTTC; cdr3_aa: CASSPDPGQATGYTF
d_call: .; clone_size: .; j_call: TRBJ2-3; v_call: TRBV2; cdr3_nt: TGTGCCAGCAAGGGTAGGACGAGCACAGATACGCAGTATTTT; cdr3_aa: CASKGRTSTDTQYF
d_call: .; clone_size: .; j_call: TRBJ1-1; v_call: TRBV7-2; cdr3_nt: TGTGCCAGCAGCTCCTCCGGGACCTTGAACACTGAAGCTTTCTTT; cdr3_aa: CASSSSGTLNTEAFF
d_call: .; clone_size: .; j_call: TRBJ1-3; v_call: TRBV10-1; cdr3_nt: TGCGCCAGCAGTGAGTCGATGGGTGCTGGAAACACCATATATTTT; cdr3_aa: CASSESMGAGNTIYF
d_call: .; clone_size: .; j_call: TRBJ2-4; v_call: TRBV28; cdr3_nt: TGTGCCAGCAGTTTATTGGGGGACAACATTCAGTACTTC; cdr3_aa: CASSLLGDNIQYF
d_call: TRBD2; clone_size: .; j_call: TRBJ2-4; v_call: TRBV4-1; cdr3_nt: TGCGCCAGCAGCCAAGGAGAAGGGACTAGCGGGAGGGCCCGTATTCAGTACTTC; cdr3_aa: CASSQGEGTSGRARIQYF
d_call: TRBD1; clone_size: .; j_call: TRBJ2-7; v_call: TRBV7-6; cdr3_nt: TGTGCCAGCAGCTACCGGGACAGGGGATACGAGCAGTACTTC; cdr3_aa: CASSYRDRGYEQYF
d_call: .; clone_size: few; j_call: TRBJ1-2; v_call: TRBV5-6; cdr3_nt: TGTGCCAGCAGCTTGGCTGGGAGAGGTGGCTACACCTTC; cdr3_aa: CASSLAGRGGYTF
d_call: TRBD2; clone_size: .; j_call: TRBJ2-1; v_call: TRBV2; cdr3_nt: TGTGCCAGCAGTGGGACTAGCGGGGGGGTCGGGTGGCGTGAGCAGTTCTTC; cdr3_aa: CASSGTSGGVGWREQFF
d_call: .; clone_size: few; j_call: TRBJ2-1; v_call: TRBV30; cdr3_nt: TGTGCCTGGAGTCGCGGGGTGAGGTATGAGCAGTTCTTC; cdr3_aa: CAWSRGVRYEQFF
d_call: .; clone_size: .; j_call: TRBJ1-5; v_call: TRBV9; cdr3_nt: TGTGCCAGCAGCGTATCTGGTAACAATCAGCCCCAGCATTTT; cdr3_aa: CASSVSGNNQPQHF